A single sample gave rise to the 15 T cell receptor beta chains below, sequenced in a study of blood T cells in healthy people across ages. Alongside a J-beta primer mix, a sample-barcoded 5' primer served in a second PCR lasting 7 to 11 cycles. TCRdb ran MiXCR on the 5' RACE reads and lists one entry per CDR3 protein. This sample has nearly 1 million distinct CDR3 sequences; approximately 50% occur once, and the top ten carry 20% to 25%. The sample taken for sequencing was blood. These receptors all stem from a woman aged 60-75 years in good health.

This clonotype was detected ten times or more. This chain connects TRBV29-1 to TRBJ2-7; 7 bases match TRBD1. The germline V gene encodes CDR1 SQVTM and CDR2 ANQGSEA. V trimming: 7 bases; J trimming: 2 bases; junction bases outside the gene matches: 5. The CDR3 has 12 residues. This CDR3 is CSAQTGTYEQYF. The CDR3 DNA follows: TGCAGCGCACAGACAGGGACCTACGAGCAGTACTTC.

This clonotype has just a few counts. The chain is built from TRBV6-5 and TRBJ1-4, with 8 bases matching TRBD1. Per the germline V gene, CDR1 is MNHEY and CDR2 is SVGAGI. This CDR3 spans 15 amino acids. The junction had 10 bases not matched to a gene; V was cut back by 5 bases and J by 8 bases. The CDR3 region is CASSTSRTGYEKLFF. DNA of the CDR3: TGTGCCAGCAGTACCTCCCGGACAGGGTACGAAAAACTGTTTTTT.

The chain joins TRBV18 to TRBJ2-6; D is tentatively TRBD1 or TRBD2 (5 bases each). CDR3 length: 16 residues. Between the trimmed V and J ends, which lost 3 bases and 0 bases, there was a span of 9 bases. The germline CDR1 and CDR2 sequences are KGHSH and LQKENI. The CDR3 loop reads CASSPGTDSGANVLTF. CDR3 in DNA: TGTGCCAGCTCACCTGGGACGGACTCTGGGGCCAACGTCCTGACTTTC.

The gene calls are TRBV5-1 and TRBJ2-1; D remains ambiguous. Trimming took 0 bases from V and 10 from J, leaving 17 bases between them. Per germline, CDR1 SGHRS and CDR2 YFSETQ. The CDR3 is made up of 15 amino acids. The CDR3 DNA sequence: TGCGCCAGCAGCTTGGTTATCGGGTCGGCAATGGAGCAGTTCTTC. Translated: CASSLVIGSAMEQFF.

This clonotype showed up just a few times. The V call is TRBV20-1, the J call TRBJ2-4; 8 bases agree with TRBD1. The DNA end is more similar to TRBJ2-7, so the J call may be wrong. Looked up from germline, CDR1 is DFQATT and CDR2 is SNEGSKA (reference sequence). This CDR3 has 14 amino acids. This CDR3 is CSAAIGQGAYEQYF. The CDR3 coding sequence is TGCAGTGCTGCCATTGGGCAGGGGGCTTACGAGCAGTACTTC.

This clonotype was seen a handful of times. The rearrangement uses TRBV5-5 and TRBJ2-1; a weak D match, TRBD2 (6 bases). This CDR3 contains 14 residues. V lost 1 base and J 7 bases, leaving 12 bases between the germline ends. Germline V gene sequence: CDR1 SGHKS, CDR2 YYEKEE (reference sequence). The DNA for the CDR3 is TGTGCCAGCAGCTTGTTGCCTAGCGCGAATGAGCAGTTCTTC. Translation gives CASSLLPSANEQFF.

The count of this clonotype is one. The chain has TRBV20-1 and TRBJ2-7; D possibly corresponds to TRBD2 (5 bases). Trimming took off 5 bases at V and 4 bases at J, with 15 bases between the two ends. From germline, CDR1 is DFQATT and CDR2 SNEGSKA (reference sequence). CDR3 length equals 13 residues. DNA for the CDR3: TGCAGTGCTGATTACACGGGATCATACGAGCAGTACTTC. Encoded protein: CSADYTGSYEQYF.

This clonotype was observed a handful of times. The genes are TRBV5-1 and TRBJ2-1, with D maybe TRBD2 (5 bases). Germline V gene lookup returns CDR1 SGHRS and CDR2 YFSETQ. This CDR3 has 12 residues. Between the trimmed V and J ends, which lost 4 bases and 8 bases, there was a span of 10 bases. The CDR3 spells CASSPTRYEQFF. Here the CDR3 DNA reads TGCGCCAGCAGCCCTACTAGGTATGAGCAGTTCTTC. Full variable domain (missing parts from reference TRBV5-1 and TRBJ2-1): KAGVTQTPRYLIKTRGQQVTLSCSPISGHRSVSWYQQTPGQGLQFLFEYFSETQRNKGNFPGRFSGRQFSNSRSEMNVSTLELGDSALYLCASSPTRYEQFFGPGTRLTVL.

The chain recombines TRBV13 with TRBJ2-4; D is perhaps TRBD2 (6 bases). The DNA end is more similar to TRBJ2-7, so the J call may be wrong. The V gene's germline CDR1 is PRHDT and CDR2 FYEKMQ (reference sequence). This CDR3 is 15 amino acids long. The CDR3 sequence is CASSLVGGAGYEQYF. The CDR3 DNA reads TGTGCCAGCAGCTTAGTGGGAGGTGCGGGCTACGAGCAGTACTTC.

This chain uses TRBV6-6 with TRBJ2-2; D is perhaps TRBD2 (5 bases). Germline V gene data show CDR1 as MNHNY and CDR2 as SVGAGI (reference sequence). The CDR3 runs 13 residues. V was pared by 10 bases and J by 8 bases, with 17 bases between. The CDR3 sequence is CATQPRRAGELFF. The CDR3 bases are TGTGCCACACAACCCCGGCGGGCGGGGGAGCTGTTTTTT.

Details on this clonotype: Relative to the germline gene, one junction end is altered; a read error may explain this. This sequence joins TRBV7-2 and TRBJ2-3, with D possibly being TRBD1 (6 bases). The CDR3 is made up of 15 amino acids. From germline, CDR1 is SGHTA and CDR2 FQGNSA. The DNA of the CDR3 is TGTGCCGGCAGCTCAGTGCTACAGGGAAGGGGGACGCAGTATTTT. It translates to CAGSSVLQGRGTQYF. Based on the CDR3 plus reference TRBV7-2 and TRBJ2-3, the full variable domain is GAGVSQSPSNKVTEKGKDVELRCDPISGHTALYWYRQSLGQGLEFLIYFQGNSAPDKSGLPSDRFSAERTGGSVSTLTIQRTQQEDSAVYLCAGSSVLQGRGTQYFGPGTRLTVL.

CDR3 DNA sequence: TGCAGTGCGGCAAGACAGGGGAAAGAGACCCAGTACTTC. Translation: CSAARQGKETQYF. The rearrangement uses TRBV20-1 and TRBJ2-5, with 8 bases that match TRBD1. Germline CDR1 and CDR2: DFQATT and SNEGSKA (reference sequence). After removal of 6 bases from V and 3 bases from J, the junction contained 6 bases not matched to a gene. CDR3 length equals 13 residues.

This clonotype was detected a few times. The V and J genes are TRBV20-1 and TRBJ2-7, with a possible D match to TRBD2 (6 bases). Germline CDR1 reads DFQATT; CDR2 reads SNEGSKA (reference sequence). Trimming left V 6 bases short and J 1 base short, with 19 bases between. This CDR3 has 15 amino acids. CDR3 sequence reads: CSATNTRRASYEQYF. The CDR3 nucleotides read TGCAGTGCGACCAACACCCGGAGGGCGTCCTACGAGCAGTACTTC.

The V gene is TRBV9, the J gene TRBJ2-1; weak D call: TRBD1 (7 bases). Germline V lookup: CDR1 SGDLS, CDR2 YYNGEE. The CDR3 spans 16 residues. Trimming left V 4 bases short and J 0 bases short, with 14 bases between. The CDR3 region has the DNA TGTGCCAGCAGCCGAGGAGGGGGCGACTCCTACAATGAGCAGTTCTTC. This translates into CASSRGGGDSYNEQFF.

V gene TRBV11-2 combines with J gene TRBJ2-1; D remains unclear. The CDR3 is 14 residues long. Germline V gene data show CDR1 as SGHAT and CDR2 as FQNNGV. V was clipped by 4 bases and J by 4 bases, with 11 bases between them. The chain's CDR3 is CASSSPKWYNEQFF. The CDR3 DNA reads TGTGCCAGCAGCTCCCCGAAGTGGTACAATGAGCAGTTCTTC.